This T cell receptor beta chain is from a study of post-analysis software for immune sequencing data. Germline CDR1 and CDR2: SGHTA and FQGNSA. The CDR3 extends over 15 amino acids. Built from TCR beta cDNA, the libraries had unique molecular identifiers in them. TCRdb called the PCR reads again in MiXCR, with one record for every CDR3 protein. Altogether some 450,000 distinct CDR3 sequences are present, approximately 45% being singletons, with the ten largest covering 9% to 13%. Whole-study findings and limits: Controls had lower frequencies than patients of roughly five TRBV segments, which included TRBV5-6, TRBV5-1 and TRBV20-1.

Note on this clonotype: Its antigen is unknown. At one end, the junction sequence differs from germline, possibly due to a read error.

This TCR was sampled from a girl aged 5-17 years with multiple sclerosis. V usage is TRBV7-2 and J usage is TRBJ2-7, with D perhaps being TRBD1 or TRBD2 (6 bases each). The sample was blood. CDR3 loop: CASNLGGPASYEQYF. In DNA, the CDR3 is TGTGCCAGCAACTTAGGGGGGCCAGCCTCCTACGAGCAGTACTTC.